This is a list of T cell receptor beta chains from one sample in a study of metastatic and nonmetastatic thyroid tumors. TCRdb reprocessed the PCR reads using MiXCR. Of about 22,000 clones in the sample, approximately 14% were seen once. Sequencing used tumor tissue. The receptors stem from a female donor with papillary thyroid cancer or a benign thyroid nodule (not recorded which). Some clones in this sample may be carry-over from other donors' samples. Both conserved end residues are part of each CDR3. The D gene is left open where the match is weak. Size is stated for part of the rows, as once, few or many counts, or as a class when the clone is expanded.

CDR3nt | CDR3aa | j_gene | abundance | d_gene | v_gene
TGTGCCATCAGCCGGAACAGGTCCGGCTATGGCTACACCTTC | CAISRNRSGYGYTF | TRBJ1-2 | . | . | TRBV6-2/TRBV6-3
TGTGCCAGCAGAGAAGCCAGTAGGAACACCGGGGAGCTGTTTTTT | CASREASRNTGELFF | TRBJ2-2 | many | . | TRBV6-1
TGTGCCTGGATCTCCGGGGGGACTTCCTACGAGCAGTACTTC | CAWISGGTSYEQYF | TRBJ2-7 | many | TRBD2 | TRBV30
TGCAGTGCTAGTAGTAACGAGCAGTACTTC | CSASSNEQYF | TRBJ2-7 | . | . | TRBV20-1
TGTGCCAGCAGTGTAGAAGAGGGAGTGGGCTACACCTTC | CASSVEEGVGYTF | TRBJ1-2 | medium-sized | . | TRBV6-1
TGTGCCAGCAGTCAGACAGTGAACACTGAAGCTTTCTTT | CASSQTVNTEAFF | TRBJ1-1 | few | . | TRBV12-3/TRBV12-4
TGTGCCAGCAGCGAGCTCTCAGAGATTACTGAAGCTTTCTTT | CASSELSEITEAFF | TRBJ1-1 | many | . | TRBV7-6
TGTGCCAGTACCCCGATTGGACAGGGATCCACCGGGGAGCTGTTTTTT | CASTPIGQGSTGELFF | TRBJ2-2 | many | TRBD1 | TRBV19
TGCGCCAGCAGCCCGGGTCGGCTACAGGGGATCGGGGAGCTGTTTTTT | CASSPGRLQGIGELFF | TRBJ2-2 | medium-sized | TRBD1 | TRBV5-1
TGCGCCAGCAGCTTGGATGGGGGGTCGGATTCACCCCTCCACTTT | CASSLDGGSDSPLHF | TRBJ1-6 | . | . | TRBV5-1
TGCGCCAGCACCCCGGACCGCCCCGGGCACACTGAAGCTTTCTTT | CASTPDRPGHTEAFF | TRBJ1-1 | many | . | TRBV5-1
TGTGCCAGCAGCTTTGCTACCCCCTACGAGCAGTACTTC | CASSFATPYEQYF | TRBJ2-7 | many | . | TRBV13
TGTGCCAGCAGTTCCACAGGGCTTGGGGCCAACGTCCTGACTTTC | CASSSTGLGANVLTF | TRBJ2-6 | . | . | TRBV6-1